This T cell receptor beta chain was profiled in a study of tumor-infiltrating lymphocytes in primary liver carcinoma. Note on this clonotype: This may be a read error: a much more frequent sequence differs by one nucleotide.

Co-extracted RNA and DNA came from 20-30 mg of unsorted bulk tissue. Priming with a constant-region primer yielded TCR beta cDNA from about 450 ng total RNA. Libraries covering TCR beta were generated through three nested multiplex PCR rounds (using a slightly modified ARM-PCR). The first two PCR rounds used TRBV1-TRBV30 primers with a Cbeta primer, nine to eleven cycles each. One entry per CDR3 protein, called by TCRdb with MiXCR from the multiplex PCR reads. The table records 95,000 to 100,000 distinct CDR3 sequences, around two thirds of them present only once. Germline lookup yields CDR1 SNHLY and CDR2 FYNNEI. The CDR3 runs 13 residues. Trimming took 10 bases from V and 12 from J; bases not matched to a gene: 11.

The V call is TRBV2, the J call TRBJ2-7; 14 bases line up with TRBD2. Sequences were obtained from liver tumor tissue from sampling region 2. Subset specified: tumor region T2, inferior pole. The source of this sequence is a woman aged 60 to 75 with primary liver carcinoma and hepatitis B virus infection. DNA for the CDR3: TGTGCCACTCAGACTAGCGGGAGGGCCGTGCCGTACTTC. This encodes CATQTSGRAVPYF.